The sequence of this TCR beta chain was determined in a study of neurological immune-mediated disorders. This clonotype was counted many times. Antigen specificity is unknown. Time point of the sample: longitudinal time-point 1 (baseline). From 15-18 subjects, over 200 million TCR-beta sequences were obtained in each sequencing run. TCRdb itself ran the 5' RACE reads through MiXCR, one entry per CDR3 protein. The sample shows 50,000 to 70,000 distinct CDR3 sequences, roughly a tenth of them seen only once. Overall study findings and caveats: Private repertoires in all groups were suggested, as expanded clones shared no CDR3 amino acid sequences across subjects.

Trimming removed 3 bases from V and 2 bases from J; junction bases left unmatched: 4. The CDR3 contains 16 residues. Germline lookup yields CDR1 DFQATT and CDR2 SNEGSKA (reference sequence). This chain joins TRBV20-1 and TRBJ2-5, with 15 bases fitting TRBD2. The sample was PBMCs. The TCR sequence derives from a male donor with HTLV-1-associated myelopathy (HAM/TSP). CDR3 nucleotide sequence: TGCAGTGCTAGCCCAGGACTAGCGGGGGGGCAAGAGACCCAGTACTTC. Its protein product is CSASPGLAGGQETQYF.